This T cell receptor (beta chain) came from a study of radiotherapy plus CTLA-4 blockade in lung cancer. Notes on the study in general: Response, reportedly, was best predicted by interferon-beta along with early blood T cell clone dynamics. Blood-borne expansion of tumor-derived TCR clones followed radiotherapy plus ipilimumab.

Sequenced by immunoSEQ multiplex PCR; TCRdb stores in-frame clones only, minus some. The sample comprises about 120,000 clones, about four fifths of which are singletons, and approximately 4.7% rests with the top ten. Trimming shortened V by 1 base and J by 2 bases, and 15 bases separated the two germline ends. This CDR3 has 16 residues. Germline lookup yields CDR1 SGHNT and CDR2 YYREEE (reference sequence). About this clone itself: What it binds is not known.

The sample consisted of peripheral blood, taken from a patient treated with radiotherapy plus ipilimumab. The V and J genes are TRBV5-4 and TRBJ2-5; D might be TRBD1 (5 bases). This sequence was found in a human donor with non-small cell lung cancer who had a partial response to radiotherapy plus ipilimumab. CDR3 DNA sequence: TGTGCCAGCAGCTTGCGAAGGGGCGCTGGGCAAGAGACCCAGTACTTC. It encodes CASSLRRGAGQETQYF.